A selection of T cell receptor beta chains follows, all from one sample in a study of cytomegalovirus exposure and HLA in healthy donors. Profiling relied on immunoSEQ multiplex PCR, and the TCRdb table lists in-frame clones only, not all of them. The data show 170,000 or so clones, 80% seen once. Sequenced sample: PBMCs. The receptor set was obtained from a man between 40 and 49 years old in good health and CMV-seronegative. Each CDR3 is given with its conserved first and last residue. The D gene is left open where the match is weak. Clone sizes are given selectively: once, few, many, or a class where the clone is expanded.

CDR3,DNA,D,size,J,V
CASSLMRTIRSSGANVLTF,TGTGCCAGCAGTCTAATGAGGACAATCCGGAGCTCTGGGGCCAACGTCCTGACTTTC,NA,NA,TRBJ2-6,TRBV27
CASSLGEPAGVPYEQYF,TGTGCCAGCAGTTTAGGTGAGCCGGCGGGGGTCCCCTACGAGCAGTACTTC,TRBD2,NA,TRBJ2-7,TRBV27
CASSPGTSGIGEQFF,TGTGCCAGCAGTCCCGGGACTAGCGGGATAGGTGAGCAGTTCTTC,TRBD2,NA,TRBJ2-1,TRBV6-5
CASSGGQTTTDTQYF,TGTGCCAGCAGCGGTGGACAGACTACCACAGATACGCAGTATTTT,NA,NA,TRBJ2-3,TRBV9
CSSSLGDNQPQHF,TGTTCCAGCAGCTTAGGGGACAACCAGCCCCAGCATTTT,NA,few,TRBJ1-5,TRBV7-9
CASSPGGPPSSYNEQFF,TGTGCCAGCAGCCCGGGGGGGCCTCCGAGCTCCTACAATGAGCAGTTCTTC,TRBD2,few,TRBJ2-1,TRBV27
CASSGGGSTDTQYF,TGTGCCAGCAGCGGCGGGGGAAGCACAGATACGCAGTATTTT,TRBD2,NA,TRBJ2-3,TRBV7-3
CASSSLAGGPAKNIQYF,TGTGCCAGCAGCTCTTTGGCGGGGGGGCCGGCCAAAAACATTCAGTACTTC,TRBD2,once,TRBJ2-4,TRBV5-6
CASSLRGLGYGYTF,TGTGCCAGCAGCTTAAGGGGGCTCGGCTATGGCTACACCTTC,TRBD1,once,TRBJ1-2,TRBV7-9
CASSLDRVVMNTEAFF,TGTGCCAGCAGCTTAGACAGGGTGGTCATGAACACTGAAGCTTTCTTT,NA,NA,TRBJ1-1,TRBV7-2
CSVVAGATYEQYF,TGCAGCGTTGTTGCGGGAGCCACCTACGAGCAGTACTTC,TRBD2,once,TRBJ2-7,TRBV29-1
CASSSSRGSTDTQYF,TGTGCCAGCAGTTCCTCTAGGGGGAGCACAGATACGCAGTATTTT,NA,NA,TRBJ2-3,TRBV6-6
CASRSGLAGVGEQFF,TGTGCCAGCAGATCCGGACTAGCGGGAGTTGGTGAGCAGTTCTTC,TRBD2,NA,TRBJ2-1,TRBV7-2
CASSLGSGQVYEQYF,TGTGCCAGCAGCTTGGGCTCGGGACAGGTCTACGAGCAGTACTTC,TRBD1,once,TRBJ2-7,TRBV5-4
CASSFQGGNTIYF,TGTGCCAGCAGCTTCCAGGGTGGAAACACCATATATTTT,NA,NA,TRBJ1-3,TRBV5-4
CASSHNNEQFF,TGCGCCAGCAGCCACAACAATGAGCAGTTCTTC,NA,NA,TRBJ2-1,TRBV5-1
CASSYSNQVEQYF,TGTGCCAGCAGTTACTCGAATCAGGTTGAGCAGTACTTC,NA,once,TRBJ2-5,TRBV6-5
CASRQGQVGNQPQHF,TGTGCCAGCAGACAAGGACAGGTTGGAAATCAGCCCCAGCATTTT,TRBD1,few,TRBJ1-5,TRBV6-5
CASSEGQGNTGELFF,TGTGCCAGCAGTGAGGGGCAGGGTAACACCGGGGAGCTGTTTTTT,NA,once,TRBJ2-2,TRBV2
CASSLGAGGNNEQFF,TGCGCCAGCAGCTTGGGGGCGGGGGGCAACAATGAGCAGTTCTTC,TRBD2,NA,TRBJ2-1,TRBV5-1
CASSPSPDNNQPQHF,TGCGCCAGCAGCCCCTCCCCGGACAACAATCAGCCCCAGCATTTT,NA,NA,TRBJ1-5,TRBV4-1
CASSRNGGQIIYGYTF,TGTGCCAGCAGCCGAAATGGGGGACAGATAATTTATGGCTACACCTTC,TRBD1,NA,TRBJ1-2,TRBV5-6
CASSKGGVAGELFF,TGTGCCAGCAGTAAAGGAGGGGTAGCCGGGGAGCTGTTTTTT,NA,NA,TRBJ2-2,TRBV6-5
CASSFRGQGHGYTF,TGTGCCAGCAGTTTTCGGGGACAGGGCCATGGCTACACCTTC,TRBD1,NA,TRBJ1-2,TRBV27
CASSLGDRVRNNEQFF,TGTGCCAGCAGCTTAGGCGACAGGGTGAGGAACAATGAGCAGTTCTTC,TRBD1,few,TRBJ2-1,TRBV7-2
CASSLPIGTSGSTDTQYF,TGTGCCAGCAGCCTACCCATAGGGACTAGCGGGAGCACAGATACGCAGTATTTT,TRBD2,NA,TRBJ2-3,TRBV7-9
CASSQDRTGRAYEQYF,TGCGCCAGCAGCCAAGACCGGACAGGGAGGGCCTACGAGCAGTACTTC,NA,NA,TRBJ2-7,TRBV4-3
CASSWGTGGTHTGELFF,TGCGCCAGCAGCTGGGGGACAGGGGGCACCCACACCGGGGAGCTGTTTTTT,TRBD1,NA,TRBJ2-2,TRBV5-1
CASSLRTSNEQFF,TGTGCCAGCAGCTTACGGACTAGCAATGAGCAGTTCTTC,TRBD2,NA,TRBJ2-1,TRBV7-2
CASSLGLAGGPETDTQYF,TGTGCCAGCAGTTTAGGGCTAGCGGGGGGCCCGGAGACAGATACGCAGTATTTT,TRBD2,NA,TRBJ2-3,TRBV7-2
CASSPVGDYEQYF,TGTGCCAGCTCACCAGTCGGAGACTACGAGCAGTACTTC,NA,NA,TRBJ2-7,TRBV18
CASSQEGGPLTPGTNTEAFF,TGCGCCAGCAGCCAAGAGGGAGGGCCTTTGACGCCAGGGACGAACACTGAAGCTTTCTTT,NA,NA,TRBJ1-1,TRBV4-1
CASRAEDRVYEQYF,TGTGCCAGCAGGGCCGAAGACAGGGTCTACGAGCAGTACTTC,TRBD1,NA,TRBJ2-7,TRBV5-5
CASSFPRGGNQPQHF,TGTGCCAGCAGTTTCCCCAGGGGAGGCAATCAGCCCCAGCATTTT,NA,NA,TRBJ1-5,TRBV27
CASRKDRGYGNTIYF,TGTGCCAGCAGGAAGGACAGGGGTTACGGAAACACCATATATTTT,TRBD1,NA,TRBJ1-3,TRBV27
CASSKAETTDTQYF,TGTGCCAGCAGCAAAGCGGAAACCACAGATACGCAGTATTTT,NA,once,TRBJ2-3,TRBV5-4
CATVRERVAYEQYF,TGTGCCACCGTCCGGGAGAGGGTGGCCTACGAGCAGTACTTC,NA,NA,TRBJ2-7,TRBV6-1
CASSLGGHGTGITDTQYF,TGTGCCAGCAGCTTAGGGGGCCATGGGACAGGGATCACAGATACGCAGTATTTT,TRBD1,NA,TRBJ2-3,TRBV7-8
CALRQGAYTEAFF,TGTGCCTTACGACAGGGGGCTTATACTGAAGCTTTCTTT,TRBD1,NA,TRBJ1-1,TRBV30
CASSLERGTYGYTF,TGTGCCAGCAGCTTAGAGCGGGGAACCTATGGCTACACCTTC,NA,NA,TRBJ1-2,TRBV7-9
CASSRDSTGGGTEAFF,TGTGCCAGCAGCCGCGATTCGACGGGGGGTGGGACTGAAGCTTTCTTT,NA,NA,TRBJ1-1,TRBV7-9
CASSLLGAQTSEQYF,TGTGCCAGCAGCTTGTTAGGGGCCCAAACGAGCGAGCAGTACTTC,NA,NA,TRBJ2-7,TRBV5-6
CASSEASGDQPQHF,TGTGCCAGCAGTGAAGCGTCCGGAGATCAGCCCCAGCATTTT,NA,NA,TRBJ1-5,TRBV2
CASSYYRNSPLHF,TGTGCCAGCAGTTACTACAGAAATTCACCCCTCCACTTT,NA,NA,TRBJ1-6,TRBV6-5
CASRRGTENSYGYTF,TGTGCCAGTAGGAGGGGGACAGAGAATTCCTATGGCTACACCTTC,TRBD1,once,TRBJ1-2,TRBV19
CASSGTGTENSNQPQHF,TGTGCCAGCAGCGGTACCGGGACAGAGAATAGCAATCAGCCCCAGCATTTT,TRBD1,NA,TRBJ1-5,TRBV5-4
CASSQDTWTSGSSYEQYF,TGCGCCAGCAGCCAAGATACTTGGACTAGCGGGAGCTCCTACGAGCAGTACTTC,TRBD2,once,TRBJ2-7,TRBV4-1
CASSDSYSYEQYF,TGTGCCAGCAGTGACAGTTACTCCTACGAGCAGTACTTC,NA,NA,TRBJ2-7,TRBV6-6
CASGGREETQYF,TGTGCCAGTGGGGGCAGGGAGGAGACCCAGTACTTC,NA,NA,TRBJ2-5,TRBV19
CASTPAGVNEKLFF,TGTGCCAGTACCCCTGCGGGGGTTAATGAAAAACTGTTTTTT,NA,NA,TRBJ1-4,TRBV19
CSAMRVPLHF,TGCAGTGCTATGCGGGTTCCCCTCCACTTT,NA,NA,TRBJ1-6,TRBV20-1
CASSLRPGTNSPLHF,TGTGCCAGCAGTTTACGTCCGGGAACCAATTCACCCCTCCACTTT,NA,NA,TRBJ1-6,TRBV27
CASSQFPQRASGGYEQYF,TGTGCCAGCAGCCAATTTCCTCAAAGGGCTAGCGGGGGCTACGAGCAGTACTTC,TRBD2,NA,TRBJ2-7,TRBV5-4
CASSLGQGAREQYF,TGTGCCAGCAGCCTCGGACAGGGGGCTCGAGAGCAGTACTTC,TRBD1,few,TRBJ2-7,TRBV5-4
CASREEGLNTEAFF,TGTGCCAGCAGGGAGGAAGGGTTGAACACTGAAGCTTTCTTT,NA,NA,TRBJ1-1,TRBV5-6
CATKSGQDRYGYTF,TGCGCCACCAAAAGCGGACAGGACCGTTATGGCTACACCTTC,TRBD1,few,TRBJ1-2,TRBV5-1